This TCR beta chain was observed in a study of CD8 T cells in Susac syndrome. Whole-study findings and limits: The study conceded that its TCR sequencing and HLA analysis involved relatively few individuals.

This clonotype occurred once. Its antigen is unknown. Blood CD8+ and CD4+ T cells underwent high-throughput TCR beta sequencing. Reverse transcription used about 0.45 to 1 ug RNA and random hexamers. Across 54 Vbeta and 13 Jbeta, TCR beta CDR3 was amplified with immunoSEQ multiplex PCR. TCRdb fed the immunoSEQ multiplex PCR reads into MiXCR, producing one record per CDR3 protein. The sample yields some 200,000 distinct CDR3 sequences, 95% seen once. Looked up from germline, CDR1 is ENHRY and CDR2 is SYGVKD. CDR3 length: 11 residues. Trimming cost V 4 bases and J 7 bases, with 5 bases left between them. The sequencing sample was made of CD4+ T cells from PBMCs. The rearrangement joins TRBV10-3 to TRBJ2-1, with D unclear. This clonotype was sampled from a human donor with multiple sclerosis. The chain's CDR3 is CAISGANEQFF. The CDR3 nucleotides are TGTGCCATCAGTGGGGCAAATGAGCAGTTCTTC.